The clone carrying this T cell receptor (beta chain) appeared a few times. Its antigen remains unknown. CDR1 is SQVTM and CDR2 is ANQGSEA in the germline V gene. V dropped 4 bases and J dropped 6; count of bases not matched to a gene: 10. The CDR3 covers 15 residues. This entry is derived from a study of identical twins. Study-wide findings and caveats: Monozygotic twins shared more out-of-frame TCR alpha than recombination models predicted.

Each CDR3 protein is one row after TCRdb ran MiXCR on the 5' RACE reads. The profile shows roughly 540,000 distinct CDR3 sequences, roughly a fifth of them singletons. This sample was shared with a second study, whose subject was T cells expressing NK-cell markers. From that paper: Among the experiments, several used an anti-gamma-delta TCR antibody to restrict sorting to alpha-beta TCR T cells. For six donors, the dominant NKG2C+ clonotypes made up about 1.0-8% of their CD8+ T cells. Similarly, these clonotypes led the CD3+CD56-NKG2C+ fraction as well in a handful of donors.

The sequence was obtained from a woman under 30 in good health. The gene calls are TRBV29-1 and TRBJ2-7, with 12 positions matching TRBD1. Specimen: CD4+ T cells sorted from blood. CDR3 amino acids: CSVADPGQGASEQYF. The CDR3, as DNA: TGCAGCGTTGCCGACCCGGGACAGGGGGCTTCCGAGCAGTACTTC.